Below are 10 T cell receptor beta chains sequenced from a single sample in a study of vaccination effects on CD4 cells after COVID-19. Profiling relied on immunoSEQ multiplex PCR, and the TCRdb table lists in-frame clones only, not all of them. In the table there are tens of thousands of clones, 73% of which are singletons. No antigen is known for these receptors. Expansion with viral peptide pools was applied to antigen-specific CD4+ T cells by the ViraFEST assay prior to sequencing. Around day 10 of culture, CD4+ T cells were separated out. Participants got two doses of BNT162b2 or mRNA-1273 vaccine. Sample: CD4+ T cells from PBMCs cultured with HCoV-229E spike peptides, taken after COVID-19 vaccination. Receptor source: a human donor who received a COVID-19 vaccine.

The chain couples TRBV5-1 to TRBJ2-2; the D is unclear. CDR3 length: 13 amino acids. Germline V gene sequence: CDR1 SGHRS, CDR2 YFSETQ. Deletions cut 4 bases from V and 6 bases from J, with 10 bases between. CDR3 sequence (DNA): TGCGCCAGCAGCGTATCAGTCCCCGGGGAGCTGTTTTTT. It translates to CASSVSVPGELFF.

This chain uses TRBV27 with TRBJ2-7; no firm D call. This CDR3 is built from 15 residues. V dropped 3 bases and J dropped 2 bases, with 14 bases sitting between them. Germline assignment: CDR1 MNHEY and CDR2 SMNVEV (reference sequence). The CDR3 loop is CASSFGLPGAYEQYV. The CDR3 DNA follows: TGTGCCAGCAGTTTCGGGCTACCGGGCGCCTACGAGCAGTACGTC.

The gene calls are TRBV4-3 and TRBJ1-2, with TRBD1 as a possible D gene (5 bases). The germline V gene encodes CDR1 LGHNA and CDR2 YSLEER. The V and J ends lost 0 bases and 8 bases respectively, with 13 bases between them. The CDR3 totals 14 residues. CDR3 residues: CASSQEVQGLGYTF. The CDR3, as DNA: TGCGCCAGCAGCCAAGAGGTTCAGGGCCTCGGCTACACCTTC.

V is TRBV18 and J is TRBJ1-2; D not resolved. This CDR3 has 13 residues. Germline loops: CDR1 KGHSH, CDR2 LQKENI. The V gene lost 2 bases and the J gene lost 2 bases, with 6 bases spanning the gap. CDR3 in DNA: TGTGCCAGCTCACCAGACAAAAACTATGGCTACACCTTC. It specifies CASSPDKNYGYTF.

This chain links TRBV20-1 with TRBJ2-1; 9 nucleotides match TRBD1. The CDR3 is made up of 12 amino acids. Trimming at V came to 3 bases and at J to 15 bases, leaving 9 bases not matched to a gene. The V gene's germline CDR1 is DFQATT and CDR2 SNEGSKA (reference sequence). The CDR3 loop is CSASPTGTGTFF. For the CDR3, the DNA is TGCAGTGCTAGTCCCACCGGGACAGGGACGTTCTTC.

The chain uses TRBV5-6 and TRBJ1-6; perhaps TRBD1 as D (6 bases). The CDR3 is 17 amino acids. Germline V gene data show CDR1 as SGHDT and CDR2 as YYEEEE. Trimming took 4 bases from V and 0 from J, leaving 14 bases between them. CDR3 nucleotides: TGTGCCAGCAGCGGGGGGCCAGCCCCCTCCTATAATTCACCCCTCCACTTT. Its translation: CASSGGPAPSYNSPLHF. Drawing the rest from reference TRBV5-6 and TRBJ1-6, the complete variable domain is DAGVTQSPTHLIKTRGQQVTLRCSPKSGHDTVSWYQQALGQGPQFIFQYYEEEERQRGNFPDRFSGHQFPNYSSELNVNALLLGDSALYLCASSGGPAPSYNSPLHFGNGTRLTVT.

The chain has TRBV7-9 and TRBJ2-5; 9 positions agree with TRBD1. The CDR3 extends over 14 amino acids. CDR1 and CDR2 from the germline V gene are SEHNR and FQNEAQ (reference sequence). Unmatched junction bases numbered 3, after V lost 5 bases and J lost 2 bases. This chain's CDR3 is CASSHGTGQETQYF. Here the CDR3 DNA reads TGTGCCAGCAGCCACGGGACAGGGCAAGAGACCCAGTACTTC.

V gene TRBV7-9 combines with J gene TRBJ2-5, with 10 bases aligning to TRBD1. This CDR3 is 14 amino acids long. V lost 4 bases to trimming and J lost 4 bases; unmatched junction nucleotides: 3. The germline V gene encodes CDR1 SEHNR and CDR2 FQNEAQ (reference sequence). The CDR3 is CASSYRQGAETQYF. The CDR3 DNA reads as TGTGCCAGCAGCTACAGACAGGGGGCAGAGACCCAGTACTTC.

This chain links TRBV7-8 with TRBJ2-2, with D tentatively TRBD1 (5 bases). The CDR3 loop spans 17 amino acids. The germline CDR1 and CDR2 sequences are SGHVS and FQNEAQ. V was pared by 2 bases and J by 7 bases, with 20 bases between. In nucleotides, the CDR3 is TGTGCCAGCAGCTTAAGGGCCTCAGGGCCGTCTGGCGGGGAGCTGTTTTTT. The encoded protein is CASSLRASGPSGGELFF.

This chain uses TRBV24-1 with TRBJ2-5; TRBD2 matches at 9 bases. Germline values: CDR1 KGHDR, CDR2 SFDVKD. The V gene end was trimmed by 4 bases and the J gene end by 2 bases; junction bases not matched to a gene: 13. CDR3 size: 18 residues. Written as DNA, the CDR3 is TGTGCCACCAGTGACTTGCCGGGACTAGCTGACGTACAAGAGACCCAGTACTTC. Protein product: CATSDLPGLADVQETQYF.